This T cell receptor (beta chain) was documented in a study of a mutant IDH1 vaccine in newly diagnosed glioma. Clones were read by immunoSEQ multiplex PCR, and TCRdb kept only the in-frame ones, dropping some. Here the sample spans 52,000 or so clones, under 90% being singletons. Germline CDR1 SGHRS, CDR2 YFSETQ. V gave up 3 bases and J gave up 4 bases, with 10 bases separating them. The CDR3 runs to 13 residues. Points on this clone: Its antigen is still unknown.

Time point of the sample: week 23, last vaccination. Vaccination used 300 ug of mutant IDH1 20-mer peptide per dose, with topical imiquimod. The sample in question was PBMCs, obtained from a glioma patient whose treatment included an IDH1 peptide vaccine. The clonotype comes from a man aged 35 to 55 with glioma. V usage is TRBV5-1 and J usage is TRBJ1-1; D unclear. CDR3 residues: CASSSDLGTEAFF. The CDR3 DNA reads as TGCGCCAGCAGCTCGGACTTGGGCACTGAAGCTTTCTTT.